This is a list of T cell receptor beta chains from one sample in a study of blood T cell repertoires in COVID-19. Here immunoSEQ multiplex PCR was the method, and the copy in TCRdb shows in-frame clones only, minus some. The table has some 200,000 clones, about nine tenths seen once. Sequencing was carried out using peripheral blood. Receptor source: a woman aged 60-75 years with COVID-19, enrolled during active disease. The CDR3 runs from the conserved cysteine through the conserved F or W. A D gene is named only where the DNA matches it firmly. Clone sizes are given selectively: once, few, many, or a class where the clone is expanded.

TRBV6-5	14	TRBD1	NA	TRBJ2-7	CASRGTAGPYEQYF	TGTGCCAGCAGAGGGACAGCTGGGCCCTACGAGCAGTACTTC
TRBV27	15	TRBD1	once	TRBJ2-1	CASKLGQGFFNEQFF	TGTGCCAGCAAGTTGGGACAGGGGTTTTTTAATGAGCAGTTCTTC
TRBV6-6	13	TRBD1	NA	TRBJ1-5	CASKGDRDQPQHF	TGTGCCAGCAAGGGAGACAGGGATCAGCCCCAGCATTTT
TRBV7-9	14	TRBD1	once	TRBJ2-7	CASSLAGRGLEQYF	TGTGCCAGCAGCTTAGCGGGCAGGGGGCTCGAGCAGTACTTC
TRBV7-9	16	TRBD1	NA	TRBJ1-1	CASSLASQQGVVGAFF	TGTGCCAGCAGCTTAGCAAGTCAACAGGGGGTTGTTGGAGCTTTCTTT
TRBV9	13	NA	many	TRBJ2-3	CASSVGVRDTQYF	TGTGCCAGCAGCGTAGGTGTCCGGGATACGCAGTATTTT
TRBV29-1	13	TRBD1	NA	TRBJ1-1	CSARGQQYTEAFF	TGCAGCGCCCGGGGACAGCAATACACTGAAGCTTTCTTT
TRBV30	13	NA	NA	TRBJ1-4	CAWSVILPEKLFF	TGTGCCTGGAGTGTAATCCTTCCTGAAAAACTGTTTTTT
TRBV29-1	13	NA	few	TRBJ1-1	CSVDKTGNTEAFF	TGCAGCGTCGATAAAACAGGGAACACTGAAGCTTTCTTT
TRBV29-1	12	NA	NA	TRBJ2-2	CSVDRGTGELFF	TGCAGCGTTGACAGGGGTACCGGGGAGCTGTTTTTT
TRBV30	12	NA	NA	TRBJ2-1	CAWTQVWDEQFF	TGTGCCTGGACGCAGGTTTGGGATGAGCAGTTCTTC
TRBV28	16	TRBD2	NA	TRBJ2-7	CASSLIGRALNYEQYF	TGTGCCAGCAGTTTAATCGGGAGGGCCCTAAACTACGAGCAGTACTTC
TRBV19	14	NA	NA	TRBJ2-2	CATRRDSNTGELFF	TGTGCCACCCGACGGGACTCCAACACCGGGGAGCTGTTTTTT
TRBV27	15	NA	few	TRBJ2-1	CASSLKGQRLNEQFF	TGTGCCAGCAGTTTGAAGGGGCAACGATTGAATGAGCAGTTCTTC
TRBV11-2	17	TRBD2	NA	TRBJ2-3	CASSRRVLAGSTDTQYF	TGTGCCAGCAGCCGAAGGGTCCTAGCGGGAAGCACAGATACGCAGTATTTT
TRBV4-1	15	NA	NA	TRBJ1-2	CASSQVIPANYGYTF	TGCGCCAGCAGCCAAGTCATACCAGCTAACTATGGCTACACCTTC
TRBV19	17	TRBD2	few	TRBJ2-5	CASTPRVLAGYQETQYF	TGTGCCAGTACCCCCCGAGTACTAGCGGGGTACCAAGAGACCCAGTACTTC
TRBV27	14	NA	NA	TRBJ1-3	CASSLAAPGNTIYF	TGTGCCAGCAGTTTAGCGGCTCCTGGAAACACCATATATTTT
TRBV11-2	13	NA	NA	TRBJ1-5	CASSLQVGQPQHF	TGTGCCAGCAGCCTACAGGTCGGTCAGCCCCAGCATTTT
TRBV4-2	13	NA	NA	TRBJ1-3	CASSRGRGNTIYF	TGTGCCAGCAGCCGAGGTCGTGGAAACACCATATATTTT
TRBV27	15	NA	NA	TRBJ1-5	CASSLALGGNQPQHF	TGTGCCAGCAGTTTAGCTTTGGGGGGAAATCAGCCCCAGCATTTT